The next 20 T cell receptor beta chains were all read from a single sample in a study of blood T cell repertoires in COVID-19. The protocol was immunoSEQ multiplex PCR, while the TCRdb copy is restricted to in-frame clones and leaves out a portion. The sample shows over 400,000 clones, about nine tenths of them seen only once. Material for sequencing was peripheral blood. The receptors shown here come from a woman in her 30s with active or convalescent COVID-19.

This sequence joins TRBV30 and TRBJ1-2, with unresolved D. The germline V gene encodes CDR1 GTSNPN and CDR2 SVGIG (reference sequence). The CDR3 is 12 residues long. The ends were cut back, 2 bases at V and 2 bases at J, with 6 bases in the middle. Here the CDR3 DNA reads TGTGCCTGGAGTTCGGGGAACTATGGCTACACCTTC. This translates into CAWSSGNYGYTF.

This clone was seen a few times. V is TRBV20-1 and J is TRBJ1-6; 11 bases are shared with TRBD1. Germline CDR1 DFQATT, CDR2 SNEGSKA (reference sequence). The V segment lost 4 bases and the J segment 10 bases; nucleotides outside the gene matches: 12. The CDR3 runs 16 residues. The CDR3, as DNA: TGCAGTGCTATTGAGGGACAGGGGGTCCGGGGATCACCCCTCCACTTT. Translated, it gives CSAIEGQGVRGSPLHF.

The V call is TRBV10-3, the J call TRBJ1-2; 7 bases line up with TRBD1. Trimming removed 2 bases from V and 9 bases from J; junction bases left unmatched: 6. The CDR3 contains 13 residues. The germline CDR1 and CDR2 sequences are ENHRY and SYGVKD. The CDR3 here is CAISEEGTESYTF. CDR3 DNA sequence: TGTGCCATCAGTGAGGAGGGGACAGAAAGCTACACCTTC.

The chain uses TRBV20-1 and TRBJ2-7; 8 nucleotides match TRBD1. Germline CDR1 reads DFQATT; CDR2 reads SNEGSKA (reference sequence). V lost 3 bases to trimming and J lost 4 bases; unmatched junction nucleotides: 23. The CDR3 length is 19 residues. This CDR3 is CSASELPRTGSRVSYEQYF. As DNA, the CDR3 is TGCAGTGCTAGTGAACTGCCCCGGACAGGGAGTCGTGTATCGTACGAGCAGTACTTC.

The gene calls are TRBV20-1 and TRBJ1-5, with 8 bases matching TRBD1. The V gene's germline CDR1 is DFQATT and CDR2 SNEGSKA (reference sequence). Losses at the gene ends were 3 bases for V and 6 bases for J; bases not matched to a gene: 10. The CDR3 extends over 15 amino acids. CDR3 region: CSASRGQERGQPQHF. The CDR3 region has the DNA TGCAGTGCTAGTAGGGGACAGGAGAGGGGTCAGCCCCAGCATTTT.

This clone was picked up a small number of times. The chain links TRBV5-5 to TRBJ1-4, with a possible D match to TRBD1 (5 bases). Germline V gene data show CDR1 as SGHKS and CDR2 as YYEKEE (reference sequence). This CDR3 is 15 amino acids long. Trimming stripped 1 base from V and 5 bases from J, with 12 bases between. CDR3 residues: CASSLFGGENEKLFF. The CDR3 bases are TGTGCCAGCAGCTTGTTCGGGGGTGAAAATGAAAAACTGTTTTTT.

The chain carries TRBV10-3 and TRBJ1-1; D uncertain. CDR3 size: 12 residues. Looked up from germline, CDR1 is ENHRY and CDR2 is SYGVKD. Trimming took 3 bases from V and 6 from J, leaving 8 bases between them. The CDR3 nucleotides read TGTGCCATCAGTGAAAGTGAGGCTGAAGCTTTCTTT. Its protein product is CAISESEAEAFF.

The rearrangement joins TRBV27 to TRBJ1-1; 10 bases agree with TRBD1. J gave up 10 bases and V 6 bases, and 14 bases lay outside the gene matches. The V gene's germline CDR1 is MNHEY and CDR2 SMNVEV (reference sequence). This CDR3 spans 15 amino acids. The CDR3 sequence: CASSRGDRGASRAFF. Here the CDR3 DNA reads TGTGCCAGCAGCCGGGGGGACAGGGGTGCTTCGAGAGCTTTCTTT.

The chain is built from TRBV16 and TRBJ1-5, with TRBD1 matching 11 bases. The germline V gene encodes CDR1 KGHSY and CDR2 FQNENV. CDR3 length: 15 amino acids. The V gene end was trimmed by 4 bases and the J gene end by 5 bases; junction bases not matched to a gene: 4. The CDR3 coding sequence is TGTGCCAGCAGCCCGGACAGGGGGCTCGATCAGCCCCAGCATTTT. It translates to CASSPDRGLDQPQHF.

The gene calls are TRBV4-1 and TRBJ2-7, with TRBD1 matching 10 bases. This CDR3 is 15 amino acids long. The V and J ends lost 2 bases and 5 bases, in that order; junction bases with no gene match: 6. CDR1 is MGHRA and CDR2 is YSYEKL in the germline V gene. The CDR3 loop is CASSQTGTGVHEQYF. Written as DNA, the CDR3 is TGCGCCAGCAGCCAAACCGGGACAGGGGTCCACGAGCAGTACTTC.

This chain links TRBV4-1 with TRBJ1-6; TRBD1 matches at 7 bases. Trimming took 3 bases from V and 7 from J; bases not matched to a gene: 6. The CDR3 contains 15 residues. Germline lookup yields CDR1 MGHRA and CDR2 YSYEKL. CDR3 nucleotide sequence: TGCGCCAGCAGCCACTATCCGACAGGGAATTCACCCCTCCACTTT. Protein sequence: CASSHYPTGNSPLHF.

The rearrangement joins TRBV5-1 to TRBJ2-4; TRBD1 agrees at 10 bases. Germline CDR1 and CDR2: SGHRS and YFSETQ. The CDR3 length is 17 residues. Trimming took 0 bases from V and 2 from J; bases not matched to a gene: 5. The CDR3 is CASSLAQTGGSKNIQYF. The CDR3 bases are TGCGCCAGCAGCTTGGCCCAGACAGGGGGCTCCAAAAACATTCAGTACTTC.

The chain has TRBV9 and TRBJ1-1; no reliable D call. This CDR3 region has 15 residues. CDR1 SGDLS and CDR2 YYNGEE come from the germline V gene. Trimming stripped 0 bases from V and 4 bases from J, with 13 bases between. CDR3 DNA: TGTGCCAGCAGCGTAGGGAGGGAAGTGGGCACTGAAGCTTTCTTT. It specifies CASSVGREVGTEAFF.

The chain couples TRBV5-1 to TRBJ2-1; the match to TRBD2 covers 11 bases. CDR3 length: 15 amino acids. Germline CDR1 and CDR2: SGHRS and YFSETQ. Trimming cost V 0 bases and J 9 bases; bases outside gene matches: 5. The CDR3 here is CASSLDLAGGGEQFF. The DNA of the CDR3 is TGCGCCAGCAGCTTGGATCTAGCGGGAGGTGGTGAGCAGTTCTTC.

This chain links TRBV2 with TRBJ1-1, with D perhaps TRBD1 (6 bases). Trimming took off 5 bases at V and 10 bases at J, with 14 bases between the two ends. Germline values: CDR1 SNHLY, CDR2 FYNNEI. CDR3 length: 12 residues. The CDR3 here is CASSTAGEGAFF. CDR3 coding DNA: TGTGCCAGCAGTACAGCAGGGGAAGGAGCTTTCTTT.

This chain's CDR3 is CASSHSEVTGLAGYTF. CDR3 sequence (DNA): TGTGCCAGCAGCCATTCGGAGGTCACAGGGTTGGCTGGCTACACCTTC. The chain recombines TRBV16 with TRBJ1-2, with a possible D match to TRBD1 (6 bases). V shed 3 bases and J shed 7 bases, with 21 bases lying between them. Germline loops: CDR1 KGHSY, CDR2 FQNENV. This CDR3 has 16 residues.

This clone occurred once. This rearrangement joins TRBV4-1 to TRBJ1-2; 7 bases fit TRBD1. Germline CDR1 is MGHRA and CDR2 is YSYEKL. This CDR3 contains 17 residues. Losses at the gene ends were 1 base for V and 1 base for J; bases not matched to a gene: 9. The CDR3 reads CASSQASGQALNYGYTF. The CDR3 region has the DNA TGCGCCAGCAGCCAAGCCTCCGGACAGGCGCTTAACTATGGCTACACCTTC.

About this clone: The sample contains more than one DNA sequence encoding this CDR3. The chain employs TRBV3-1 (or the pseudogene TRBV3-2) and TRBJ1-2; 9 nucleotides align to TRBD1. The length of the CDR3 is 13 residues. Germline CDR1 LGHDT, CDR2 YNNKEL (reference sequence). Trimming at V came to 3 bases and at J to 5 bases, leaving 1 base not matched to a gene. CDR3 protein: CASSQGQGYGYTF. CDR3 DNA sequence: TGTGCCAGCAGCCAGGGACAGGGATATGGCTACACCTTC.

The chain links TRBV6-1 to TRBJ1-2; 7 positions agree with TRBD1. The CDR3 has 18 amino acids. V was pared by 3 bases and J by 0 bases, with 13 bases of the junction left unmatched. Looked up from germline, CDR1 is MNHNS and CDR2 is SASEGT. CDR3 protein: CASSDPPTGFGSNYGYTF. The CDR3 bases are TGTGCCAGCAGTGATCCACCGACAGGGTTTGGGTCTAACTATGGCTACACCTTC.

The chain couples TRBV5-4 to TRBJ2-1; TRBD2 agrees at 11 bases. The V gene end was trimmed by 2 bases and the J gene end by 4 bases; junction bases not matched to a gene: 5. The CDR3 is made up of 16 amino acids. In germline, CDR1 is SGHNT, CDR2 YYREEE (reference sequence). The CDR3 region has the DNA TGTGCCAGCAGCTTCGGCTTAGCGGGAGGGTACAATGAGCAGTTCTTC. Encoded protein: CASSFGLAGGYNEQFF. The variable domain in full, completed from reference TRBV5-4 and TRBJ2-1, reads ETGVTQSPTHLIKTRGQQVTLRCSSQSGHNTVSWYQQALGQGPQFIFQYYREEENGRGNFPPRFSGLQFPNYSSELNVNALELDDSALYLCASSFGLAGGYNEQFFGPGTRLTVL.